The subject of this entry is one T cell receptor (beta chain). Other nucleotide sequences from this sample produce the same CDR3. V was trimmed by 5 bases and J by 4 bases, leaving 9 bases between them. Per the germline V gene, CDR1 is SGHTA and CDR2 is FQGNSA. CDR3 size: 13 residues. These data are taken from a study of shared clonotypes between healthy human individuals. Method: immunoSEQ multiplex PCR; TCRdb's copy keeps in-frame clones and lacks some. The table includes 2 million to 2.5 million clones, almost 96% detected once. The origin of this receptor is a man between 18 and 29 years old in good health. V usage is TRBV7-2 and J usage is TRBJ1-5, with D possibly matching TRBD1 (6 bases). Input material: naive CD4+ T cells sorted from blood. Subset of the sample: CD45RA+ positively selected. CDR3 DNA: TGTGCCAGCAGCCCGGACAGTAATCAGCCCCAGCATTTT. Amino acids: CASSPDSNQPQHF.